These 7 T cell receptor beta chains originate from one sample sequenced in a study of blood T cell repertoires in COVID-19. Method: immunoSEQ multiplex PCR; TCRdb's copy keeps in-frame clones and lacks some. Among about 54,000 clones, almost 90% were seen once, and the ten largest hold roughly 8.4%. Sequenced: peripheral blood. The receptors were sampled from a man between 60 and 70 years old with active COVID-19.

V and J are TRBV11-3 and TRBJ2-5; TRBD2 agrees at 9 bases. The CDR3 is 14 amino acids. The ends lost 5 bases at V and 2 bases at J; junction bases unmatched: 3. Germline values: CDR1 SGHNT, CDR2 YENEEA. The CDR3: CASSAGGVQETQYF. The DNA of the CDR3 is TGTGCCAGCAGCGCGGGAGGGGTACAAGAGACCCAGTACTTC.

The CDR3 nucleotides are TGTGCCAGCGCCAGGAGGATAACCCAAACCTCTGGAAACACCATATATTTT. Protein product: CASARRITQTSGNTIYF. The rearrangement uses TRBV27 and TRBJ1-3; unclear D gene. V was clipped by 8 bases and J by 0 bases, with 20 bases between them. The germline V gene has CDR1 MNHEY and CDR2 SMNVEV (reference sequence). The CDR3 is 17 residues long.

The chain is built from TRBV5-8 and TRBJ2-1; 8 bases fit TRBD2. The CDR3 contains 16 residues. Looked up from germline, CDR1 is SGHTS and CDR2 is YDEGEE. Unmatched junction bases numbered 11, after V lost 4 bases and J lost 5 bases. This chain's CDR3 is CASSAWGTREDNEQFF. CDR3 sequence (DNA): TGTGCCAGCAGCGCCTGGGGGACTAGGGAGGACAATGAGCAGTTCTTC.

The chain couples TRBV11-3 to TRBJ2-3, with 8 bases that match TRBD2. V lost 1 base to trimming and J lost 6 bases; unmatched junction nucleotides: 12. CDR1 is SGHNT, CDR2 YENEEA, per germline. There are 17 residues in the CDR3. The CDR3 reads CASSLGGVAGGRDTQYF. CDR3 coding DNA: TGTGCCAGCAGCTTAGGCGGTGTCGCGGGAGGCCGCGATACGCAGTATTTT.

The chain carries TRBV5-1 and TRBJ2-7, with 13 bases matching TRBD2. Germline V CDR1 and CDR2: SGHRS, YFSETQ. Trimming removed 2 bases from V and 2 bases from J; junction bases left unmatched: 7. CDR3 size: 17 residues. CDR3 in DNA: TGCGCCAGCAGCTTAGGACTAGCGGGAGTCTTTGCCTACGAGCAGTACTTC. Encoded protein: CASSLGLAGVFAYEQYF.

The chain uses TRBV27 and TRBJ2-3, with 9 bases lining up with TRBD2. The CDR3 is 15 residues long. With 7 bases clipped from V and 2 bases from J, the junction kept 7 bases outside the gene matches. Germline CDR1 MNHEY, CDR2 SMNVEV (reference sequence). CDR3 residues: CASKLLAGPTDTQYF. The CDR3 bases are TGTGCCAGCAAACTCCTAGCGGGGCCCACAGATACGCAGTATTTT.

The J gene is TRBJ1-2, the V gene TRBV2; the match to TRBD1 covers 7 bases. V lost 2 bases and J lost 3; bases outside the gene matches: 0. Germline CDR1 reads SNHLY; CDR2 reads FYNNEI. The CDR3 spans 13 residues. The CDR3 region has the DNA TGTGCCAGCAGTGAACAGGGGGACTATGGCTACACCTTC. Translation gives CASSEQGDYGYTF.